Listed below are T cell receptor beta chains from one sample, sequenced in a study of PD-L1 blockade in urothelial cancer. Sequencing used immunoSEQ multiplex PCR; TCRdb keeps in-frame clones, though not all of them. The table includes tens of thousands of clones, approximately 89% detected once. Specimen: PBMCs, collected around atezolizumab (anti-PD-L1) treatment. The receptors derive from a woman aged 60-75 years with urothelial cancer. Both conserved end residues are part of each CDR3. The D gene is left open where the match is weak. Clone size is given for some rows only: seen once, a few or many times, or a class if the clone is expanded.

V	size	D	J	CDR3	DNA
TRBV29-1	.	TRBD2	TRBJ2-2	CSVDLSGGNTGELFF	TGCAGCGTTGACCTAAGCGGGGGGAACACCGGGGAGCTGTTTTTT
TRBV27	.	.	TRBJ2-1	CASRRGSRSYNEQFF	TGTGCCAGCAGGAGGGGGAGTAGGTCCTACAATGAGCAGTTCTTC
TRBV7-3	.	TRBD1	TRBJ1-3	CASSLTPGQGNTIYF	TGTGCCAGCAGCTTAACCCCGGGACAGGGAAACACCATATATTTT
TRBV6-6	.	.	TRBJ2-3	CASSLKRDTQYF	TGTGCCAGCAGTTTAAAGCGAGATACGCAGTATTTT
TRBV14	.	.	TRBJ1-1	CASSLSEAANTEAFF	TGTGCCAGCAGCCTTTCCGAGGCGGCGAACACTGAAGCTTTCTTT
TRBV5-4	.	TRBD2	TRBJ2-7	CASSLAGGPPGVEQYF	TGTGCCAGCAGCTTGGCGGGAGGCCCACCGGGGGTGGAGCAGTACTTC
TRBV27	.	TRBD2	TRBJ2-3	CASSLRPSGTTDTQYF	TGTGCCAGCAGTTTGCGTCCTAGCGGGACCACAGATACGCAGTATTTT
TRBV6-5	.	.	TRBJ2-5	CASSYSLGGGQEAQYF	TGTGCCAGCAGTTACTCGCTTGGGGGGGGGCAAGAGGCCCAGTACTTC
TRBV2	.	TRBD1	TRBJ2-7	CASRTGTFHEQYF	TGTGCCAGCAGGACAGGGACCTTCCACGAGCAGTACTTC
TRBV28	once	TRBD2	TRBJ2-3	CASSFASGSGTQYF	TGTGCCAGCAGTTTCGCTAGCGGGAGTGGCACGCAGTATTTT
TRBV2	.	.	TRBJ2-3	CASSQGRGRASDTQYF	TGTGCCAGCAGTCAAGGAAGGGGCCGGGCCTCAGATACGCAGTATTTT
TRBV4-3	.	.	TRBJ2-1	CASSQDLASQFGFNEQFF	TGCGCCAGCAGCCAAGACCTCGCTAGCCAATTCGGGTTCAATGAGCAGTTCTTC
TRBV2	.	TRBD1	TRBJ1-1	CASSGSPGGPDAFF	TGTGCCAGCAGTGGGTCCCCAGGGGGTCCCGACGCTTTCTTT
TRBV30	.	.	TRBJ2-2	CAWSPGDSTGELFF	TGTGCCTGGAGTCCCGGGGATAGCACCGGGGAGCTGTTTTTT
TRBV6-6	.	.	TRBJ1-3	CASSRVRGSGNTIYF	TGTGCCAGCAGTCGAGTCCGGGGATCTGGAAACACCATATATTTT
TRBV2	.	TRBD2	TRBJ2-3	CASEGGRIRTSGRAGGDTQYF	TGTGCCAGCGAAGGGGGCCGAATAAGGACTAGCGGGAGGGCCGGAGGAGATACGCAGTATTTT
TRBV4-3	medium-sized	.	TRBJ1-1	CASSQGYVGATEAFF	TGCGCCAGCAGCCAAGGTTATGTGGGGGCCACTGAAGCTTTCTTT
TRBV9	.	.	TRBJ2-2	CASSAQVPLPTNTGELFF	TGTGCCAGCAGCGCTCAAGTCCCGTTGCCTACGAACACCGGGGAGCTGTTTTTT
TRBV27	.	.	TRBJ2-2	CASSPFLGGTGELFF	TGTGCCAGCAGTCCCTTCCTAGGAGGGACCGGGGAGCTGTTTTTT
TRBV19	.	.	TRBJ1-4	CASSSPAGATNEKLFF	TGTGCCAGTAGTTCGCCAGCTGGAGCAACTAATGAAAAACTGTTTTTT
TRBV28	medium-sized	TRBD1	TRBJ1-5	CASNLGTAKFQPQHF	TGTGCCAGCAATCTGGGGACAGCGAAATTTCAGCCCCAGCATTTT
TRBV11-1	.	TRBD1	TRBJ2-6	CASSLDRGGNVLTF	TGTGCCAGCAGCTTAGACAGGGGTGGCAACGTCCTGACTTTC